What follows are 2 T cell receptor beta chains derived from one specimen sequenced in a study of T cells in localized non-small cell lung cancer. The protocol was immunoSEQ multiplex PCR, while the TCRdb copy is restricted to in-frame clones and leaves out a portion. The profile shows some 130,000 clones, about 90% of them singletons. Sample: peripheral blood, taken before any cancer treatment. These receptors were obtained from an older female donor with stage I lung adenocarcinoma.

J is TRBJ2-1 and V is TRBV27, with 12 bases that match TRBD2. Germline loops: CDR1 MNHEY, CDR2 SMNVEV (reference sequence). This CDR3 has 19 amino acids. The V gene end was trimmed by 0 bases and the J gene end by 7 bases; junction bases not matched to a gene: 13. The chain's CDR3 is CASSLSPSTSGRLVNEQFF. CDR3 bases: TGTGCCAGCAGTTTATCGCCCTCGACTAGCGGGAGACTCGTAAATGAGCAGTTCTTC.

J is TRBJ2-2 and V is TRBV2, with TRBD2 identical over 12 bases. The V and J ends lost 3 bases and 1 base, in that order; junction bases with no gene match: 9. CDR1 SNHLY and CDR2 FYNNEI come from the germline V gene. This CDR3 region has 19 residues. For the CDR3, the DNA is TGTGCCAGCAGTGAGTTGGTCGCTAGCGGGAGGGGGAACACCGGGGAGCTGTTTTTT. This sequence encodes CASSELVASGRGNTGELFF. Together with reference TRBV2 and TRBJ2-2, the CDR3 gives the full variable domain: EPEVTQTPSHQVTQMGQEVILRCVPISNHLYFYWYRQILGQKVEFLVSFYNNEISEKSEIFDDQFSVERPDGSNFTLKIRSTKLEDSAMYFCASSELVASGRGNTGELFFGEGSRLTVL.